The TCR beta chain under discussion was sequenced for a study of blood T cell repertoires in COVID-19. Across the whole study: The study drew acute and convalescent COVID-19 samples from the United States, Italy and Spain. Nucleic acid was either cDNA or gDNA, and it came from T cells, B-cell-depleted T cells, or PBMCs.

The CDR3 is made up of 14 amino acids. Trimming took 4 bases from V and 3 from J, leaving 12 bases between them. From germline, CDR1 is MNHNY and CDR2 SVGAGI (reference sequence). Authors' processing steps: Reference gene primer amplification yielded estimated nucleated cell counts. The protocol was immunoSEQ multiplex PCR, while the TCRdb copy is restricted to in-frame clones and leaves out a portion. V and J calls and clone size are those listed in that table; D and trimming were worked out from the DNA. The data show 250,000 to 350,000 clones, approximately 90% seen once. Seattle patient enrollment occurred during active infection, with longitudinal follow-up thereafter.

V and J are TRBV6-6 and TRBJ1-1; D is unclear. The specimen was peripheral blood. The sequence was obtained from a woman in her forties or fifties with COVID-19, enrolled during active disease. CDR3 sequence (DNA): TGTGCCAGCAGTTCGAACCCAGGATACACTGAAGCTTTCTTT. Amino acids: CASSSNPGYTEAFF.